The present entry profiles one T cell receptor beta chain with its context. Its target antigen remains unknown. No per-base quality is available; no much larger clone lies one base away. The immunoSEQ Assay was used to sequence TCRbeta CDR3 regions. After extraction, genomic DNA underwent amplification by bias-controlled multiplex PCR, followed by high-throughput sequencing. The authors' pipeline ran thus. To quantify the absolute abundance of each unique TCRbeta CDR3 region, sequences were collapsed and filtered. T cell fraction was estimated by normalizing TCRbeta template counts to usable DNA, which was measured by amplifying reference genes present in all nucleated cells. Repertoire TCRs were annotated as SARS-CoV-2-specific when V gene, CDR3 amino acid sequence and J gene were exactly matched to a known reactive TCR set. The reference SARS-CoV-2 TCR set came from MIRA and was filtered for enrichment in COVID-19-positive ImmuneCODE repertoires, removing public or cross-reactive TCRs. Based on the MIRA antigens, annotated TCRs were further analysed at the level of specific ORF or position within ORF. Breadth was defined as the number of annotated unique rearrangements divided by the total number of unique productive rearrangements, and depth was defined as the summed frequency of the annotated unique rearrangements. TCR breadth was compared between groups using two-sided Wilcoxon rank-sum tests. The source is immuneACCESS, and TCRdb retained only in-frame sequences with V and J called. Part of the clones is not carried over; for the studies checked, unresolved V genes explain less than half of this, and the remainder is unexplained. V, J and clone size reflect that table, while D and trimming were determined from the DNA. For this sample the table gives about 440,000 clones, of which roughly 87% were detected only once. The ten largest account for around 4.5% of the sample.

CDR3 length: 14 amino acids, cysteine to phenylalanine. Only the CDR3 region is kept as DNA, spanning 42 bases read in frame from base 1. Via the germline V gene (reference sequence), CDR1 is LNHDA and CDR2 SQIVND. Germline trimming amounts to 4 bases on V and 3 bases on J, with 3 as the count of junction bases outside the gene matches. What the treatment or condition label conveys for this sample: over 15 received Ad26.COV2.S at low or high dose, single or two shots; 5 received placebo; per-sample allocation not given. Repertoires of vaccine and placebo recipients were sequenced from samples collected on day 63 after the first injection. Cohort 1b enrolled about 25 adults aged 18-55 years at a single site in Boston, USA, between 29 July and 7 August 2020. Ad26.COV2.S consisted of a replication-incompetent adenovirus type 26 vector by which a prefusion-stabilized SARS-CoV-2 spike protein from the original Wuhan strain was expressed.

The data were taken from a study of Ad26.COV2.S vaccination and SARS-CoV-2 variants (dated by TCRdb to the early 2020s). In terms of the full investigation: Vaccine-arm donors came from COV1001, a multicentre, randomized, double-blind, placebo-controlled phase I-IIa trial of Ad26.COV2.S in healthy adults. Dosing of Ad26.COV2.S was intramuscular, at either 5x10^10 or 1x10^11 viral particles, delivered as one shot or as two shots spaced 56 days apart. The specificity and breadth of SARS-CoV-2-reactive T cell receptors after Ad26.COV2.S vaccination were assessed by TCRbeta repertoire sequencing. The TCR-sequenced set comprised approximately 32 samples: 19 Ad26.COV2.S vaccine recipients, 5 placebo recipients and 8 SARS-CoV-2 convalescent individuals. Participants in the trial were split at random into five groups of five each, receiving low-dose or high-dose Ad26.COV2.S once or twice, or else placebo on both occasions. Throughout the experiments and outcome assessment, investigators stayed blinded to trial group allocation. Results the study describes overall, beyond this receptor: The study was not powered to compare responses between vaccine doses or regimens. It was noted by the authors that total T cell responses may have been underestimated by the TCR breadth and depth analyses. Spike-specific TCR breadth was higher in Ad26.COV2.S recipients than in placebo recipients (P = 0.0014). Comparable non-spike TCR breadth was observed between vaccine and placebo recipients, consistent with only spike being contained in the vaccine. After vaccination, spike-specific CD8+ and CD4+ T cell responses were reported to show substantial breadth.

Sequencing was performed on peripheral blood, taken in a trial of Ad26.COV2.S vaccine versus placebo. The receptor comes from a person between 18 and 59 years old who received the Ad26.COV2.S COVID-19 vaccine or a placebo. This chain joins TRBV19 to TRBJ2-7; TRBD1 aligns with 10 central bases. The DNA sequence is given as TGTGCCAGTAGTACCGACAGGGGGCTCTACGAGCAGTACTTC. Its protein reads: CASSTDRGLYEQYF. The CDR3, completed at both ends by the reference TRBV19 and TRBJ2-7 genes, gives the full variable domain DGGITQSPKYLFRKEGQNVTLSCEQNLNHDAMYWYRQDPGQGLRLIYYSQIVNDFQKGDIAEGYSVSREKKESFPLTVTSAQKNPTAFYLCASSTDRGLYEQYFGPGTRLTVT.